Listed here are 14 T cell receptor beta chains from one sample, sequenced in a study of blood T cells in healthy people across ages. A sample-barcoded 5' primer and a J-beta primer mix were used in a second PCR of roughly 6 to 11 cycles. Using its own MiXCR run on the 5' RACE reads, TCRdb lists one record per CDR3 protein. The data contain roughly 500,000 distinct CDR3 sequences, 27% of them singletons. Sequenced sample: blood. These TCRs come from a woman between 65 and 79 years old in good health.

J is TRBJ1-1 and V is TRBV5-1; D uncertain. The CDR3 extends over 11 amino acids. Between the trimmed V and J ends, which lost 5 bases and 1 base, there was a span of 3 bases. Germline V gives CDR1 SGHRS, CDR2 YFSETQ. The DNA for the CDR3 is TGCGCCAGCAGGTGGAACACTGAAGCTTTCTTT. Protein product: CASRWNTEAFF. Based on the CDR3 plus reference TRBV5-1 and TRBJ1-1, the full variable domain is KAGVTQTPRYLIKTRGQQVTLSCSPISGHRSVSWYQQTPGQGLQFLFEYFSETQRNKGNFPGRFSGRQFSNSRSEMNVSTLELGDSALYLCASRWNTEAFFGQGTRLTVV.

The V call is TRBV3-1, the J call TRBJ2-5; TRBD2 might be the D (5 bases). V shed 4 bases and J shed 7 bases, with 10 bases lying between them. CDR3 length: 12 amino acids. Germline-derived CDR1 and CDR2 are LGHDT and YNNKEL (reference sequence). The CDR3 nucleotides read TGTGCCAGCAGCCTGGGTCGGGGGACCCAGTACTTC. Translated, it gives CASSLGRGTQYF.

This chain connects TRBV7-3 to TRBJ2-5; TRBD2 aligns across 7 bases. J lost 2 bases, V lost 1 base, and 7 bases had no gene match. Germline V CDR1 and CDR2: SGHTA, FQGTGA. The CDR3 is 16 amino acids. The CDR3 region has the DNA TGTGCCAGCAGCTTAATGGCTAGCGGTGCACAAGAGACCCAGTACTTC. Encoded protein: CASSLMASGAQETQYF. The variable domain in full, with the rest retrieved from reference TRBV7-3 and TRBJ2-5, is GAGVSQTPSNKVTEKGKYVELRCDPISGHTALYWYRQSLGQGPEFLIYFQGTGAADDSGLPNDRFFAVRPEGSVSTLKIQRTERGDSAVYLCASSLMASGAQETQYFGPGTRLLVL.

The chain is built from TRBV5-1 and TRBJ2-5; D may be TRBD2 (8 bases). Gene TRBJ2-1 matches the end of the DNA better, so the J call may be wrong. The CDR3 loop spans 16 amino acids. The germline gives CDR1 SGHRS, CDR2 YFSETQ. The CDR3 loop is CASSPAGLAGGNEQFF. DNA for the CDR3: TGCGCCAGCAGCCCGGCAGGACTAGCAGGGGGGAATGAGCAGTTCTTC.

This clonotype occurred a few times. This sequence joins TRBV6-6 and TRBJ2-5; the D is unclear. Trimming removed 5 bases at V and 7 bases at J, with 14 bases between. This CDR3 has 13 amino acids. From germline, CDR1 is MNHNY and CDR2 SVGAGI (reference sequence). The CDR3 DNA reads TGTGCCAGCAGTCTCGGAGTTGAAGGGACCCAGTACTTC. Translated: CASSLGVEGTQYF.

This clonotype has only a few counts. This chain uses TRBV20-1 with TRBJ2-5; 7 nucleotides align to TRBD2. J lost 3 bases, V lost 5 bases, and 9 bases had no gene match. The germline CDR1 and CDR2 sequences are DFQATT and SNEGSKA (reference sequence). This CDR3 has 14 residues. The CDR3 nucleotides are TGCAGTGCTGATGAAACTACTAGCGAAGAGACCCAGTACTTC. Amino acid sequence: CSADETTSEETQYF.

CDR3: CASSFPEGEQFF. CDR3 in DNA: TGTGCCAGCAGTTTCCCAGAGGGTGAGCAGTTCTTC. This chain links TRBV6-6 with TRBJ2-1, with D perhaps matching TRBD2 (5 bases). The germline gives CDR1 MNHNY, CDR2 SVGAGI (reference sequence). Trimming pared 4 bases from V and 9 bases from J, leaving 10 bases between. The CDR3 has 12 residues.

In its sample, this clonotype was seen a few times. The J gene is TRBJ1-1, the V gene TRBV6-1, with D possibly matching TRBD1 (5 bases). This CDR3 has 14 residues. V lost 6 bases and J lost 3, with 14 bases in between. Germline V gene lookup returns CDR1 MNHNS and CDR2 SASEGT. This chain's CDR3 is CASREFTGYTEAFF. Here the CDR3 DNA reads TGTGCCAGCAGGGAGTTTACAGGCTACACTGAAGCTTTCTTT.

CDR3 coding DNA: TGTGCCAGCAGCTTAGGAGGGTACCCAGAGACCCAGTACTTC. Translated, it gives CASSLGGYPETQYF. J is TRBJ2-5 and V is TRBV7-9; tentatively, D is TRBD2 (5 bases). Trimming removed 1 base from V and 4 bases from J, with 10 bases in between. CDR1 and CDR2 (germline): SEHNR, FQNEAQ (reference sequence). The CDR3 has 14 residues. The full variable domain, its missing parts supplied by reference TRBV7-9 and TRBJ2-5, is DTGVSQNPRHKITKRGQNVTFRCDPISEHNRLYWYRQTLGQGPEFLTYFQNEAQLEKSRLLSDRFSAERPKGSFSTLEIQRTEQGDSAMYLCASSLGGYPETQYFGPGTRLLVL.

The chain recombines TRBV28 with TRBJ1-2; D uncertain. The CDR3 covers 15 residues. CDR1 is MDHEN, CDR2 SYDVKM, per germline. Trimming removed 8 bases at V and 3 bases at J, with 19 bases between. The CDR3 DNA sequence: TGTGCCAGCTGGGAGGGCGTAAGCCGCGACTATGGCTACACCTTC. Translation gives CASWEGVSRDYGYTF.

This clonotype appeared many times. Germline and junction disagree at one end, which may indicate a read error. This chain connects TRBV5-1 to TRBJ2-5; D gene uncertain. From germline, CDR1 is SGHRS and CDR2 YFSETQ. The CDR3 contains 13 residues. For the CDR3, the DNA is TGTGCCAGCAGCTTGCTCGTCCAAGAGACCCAGTACTTC. It translates to CASSLLVQETQYF.

The gene calls are TRBV5-1 and TRBJ2-5, with D possibly TRBD1 on 5 matching bases. The DNA end is more similar to TRBJ2-1, so the J call may be wrong. CDR1 is SGHRS, CDR2 YFSETQ, per germline. The CDR3 sequence is 15 residues long. The CDR3 DNA reads TGCGCCAGCAGCTTGATTTGGGGCCAGCTCAATGAGCAGTTCTTC. Amino acids: CASSLIWGQLNEQFF.

In its sample, this clonotype was seen many times. This chain connects TRBV2 to TRBJ2-5; TRBD1 matches 7 bases. The V and J ends lost 6 bases and 2 bases, in that order; junction bases with no gene match: 9. The CDR3 runs 15 residues. Germline CDR1 and CDR2: SNHLY and FYNNEI. CDR3 DNA sequence: TGTGCCAGCAGCTTCAGGACAGGAGAACAAGAGACCCAGTACTTC. Protein product: CASSFRTGEQETQYF.

This sequence joins TRBV4-3 and TRBJ1-2, with 11 bases that match TRBD1. V shed 8 bases, J shed 8 bases, and the junction held 13 bases outside the gene matches. Looked up from germline, CDR1 is LGHNA and CDR2 is YSLEER. The CDR3 totals 15 residues. DNA for the CDR3: TGCGCCAGCCAACCGGGGACAGGGGGGAGATGGGGCTACACCTTC. Amino acid sequence: CASQPGTGGRWGYTF.